This T cell receptor (beta chain) appears in the sequencing data of a study of shared clonotypes between healthy human individuals. Turning to the study itself: The composition of the donors was a couple of women and a few men aged 18 to 49.

This CDR3 region has 15 residues. The germline V gene has CDR1 SEHNR and CDR2 FQNEAQ (reference sequence). V lost 2 bases and J 7 bases, leaving 15 bases between the germline ends. Per the original data handling: Junction-only sequences without quality scores were provided by ImmunoSEQ, so filtering was different. Data came from immunoSEQ multiplex PCR; TCRdb stores just in-frame clones and leaves some out. V, J and clone size are taken as reported in that table, and D and trimming were inferred from the DNA itself. The table has approximately 1.1 million clones, around 82% seen once; the top ten hold more than 0.45%.

Material: memory CD4+ T cells from PBMCs. Subset indicated: CD45RA-negative fraction. This receptor was identified in a man between 18 and 35 years old in good health. Some clones in this sample may be carry-over from other donors' samples. The chain combines TRBV7-9 with TRBJ2-1, with unresolved D. The CDR3 bases are TGTGCCAGCAGCTTAAGCCCGCCAGTCGTAAATGAGCAGTTCTTC. Its translation is CASSLSPPVVNEQFF.